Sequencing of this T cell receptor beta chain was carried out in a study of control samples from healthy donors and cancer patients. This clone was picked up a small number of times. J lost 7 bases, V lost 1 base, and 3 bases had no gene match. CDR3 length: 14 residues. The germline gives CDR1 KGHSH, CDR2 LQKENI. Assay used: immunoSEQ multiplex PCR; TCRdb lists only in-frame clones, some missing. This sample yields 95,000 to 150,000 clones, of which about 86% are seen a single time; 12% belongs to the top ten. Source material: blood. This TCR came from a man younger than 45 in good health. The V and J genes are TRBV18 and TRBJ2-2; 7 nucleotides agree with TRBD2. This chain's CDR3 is CASSPQGGDGELFF. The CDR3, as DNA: TGTGCCAGCTCACCACAGGGAGGGGACGGGGAGCTGTTTTTT.